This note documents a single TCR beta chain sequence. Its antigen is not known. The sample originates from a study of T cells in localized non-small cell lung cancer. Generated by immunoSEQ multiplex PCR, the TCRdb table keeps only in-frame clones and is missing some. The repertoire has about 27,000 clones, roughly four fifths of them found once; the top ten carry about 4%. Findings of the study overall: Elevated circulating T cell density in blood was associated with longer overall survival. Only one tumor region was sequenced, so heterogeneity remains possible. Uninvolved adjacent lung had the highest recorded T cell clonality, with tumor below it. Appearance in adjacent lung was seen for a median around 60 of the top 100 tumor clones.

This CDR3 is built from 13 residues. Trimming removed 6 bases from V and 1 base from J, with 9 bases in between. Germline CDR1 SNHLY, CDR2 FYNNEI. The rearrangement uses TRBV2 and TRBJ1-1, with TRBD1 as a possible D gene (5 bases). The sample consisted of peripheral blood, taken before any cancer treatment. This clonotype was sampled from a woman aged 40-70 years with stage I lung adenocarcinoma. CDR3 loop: CASSTTANTEAFF. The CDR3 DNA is TGTGCCAGCAGCACGACAGCGAACACTGAAGCTTTCTTT.